One sample yielded the 6 T cell receptor beta chains listed below, sequenced in a study of T cell changes during pregnancy in multiple sclerosis. Libraries were prepared by immunoSEQ multiplex PCR; TCRdb keeps only in-frame clonotypes and omits some of them. The sample lists 60,000 to 75,000 clones, over 85% occurring once. The sample here was CD8+ T cells from peripheral blood mononuclear cells, taken in the second trimester of pregnancy. These receptors all come from a female donor with multiple sclerosis, enrolled in a pregnancy study.

The chain couples TRBV19 to TRBJ1-5; the match to TRBD1 covers 7 bases. CDR3 length: 15 amino acids. V was clipped by 1 base and J by 3 bases; unmatched bases: 3. Per the germline V gene, CDR1 is LNHDA and CDR2 is SQIVND (reference sequence). CDR3 coding DNA: TGTGCCAGTAGTATAGGGGGACAGACCAATCAGCCCCAGCATTTT. Translated: CASSIGGQTNQPQHF.

The chain recombines TRBV15 with TRBJ2-3; 8 bases match TRBD2. CDR3 size: 17 residues. CDR1 is LNHNV and CDR2 is YYDKDF in the germline V gene (reference sequence). Trimming removed 1 base from V and 5 bases from J; junction bases left unmatched: 11. The DNA of the CDR3 is TGTGCCACCAGCAGAGGGAAAAGGAGCGGGAGCGAAGATACGCAGTATTTT. This translates into CATSRGKRSGSEDTQYF. The whole variable domain, filled in from reference TRBV15 and TRBJ2-3, reads DAMVIQNPRYQVTQFGKPVTLSCSQTLNHNVMYWYQQKSSQAPKLLFHYYDKDFNNEADTPDNFQSRRPNTSFCFLDIRSPGLGDTAMYLCATSRGKRSGSEDTQYFGPGTRLTVL.

The chain links TRBV11-3 to TRBJ1-5, with TRBD1 as a possible D gene (6 bases). V was clipped by 2 bases and J by 6 bases, with 17 bases between them. In germline, CDR1 is SGHNT, CDR2 YENEEA. The CDR3 covers 16 residues. DNA for the CDR3: TGTGCCAGCAGCTTAATCAGGACAGACCTGCGTCAGCCCCAGCATTTT. Translation gives CASSLIRTDLRQPQHF.

The V gene is TRBV27, the J gene TRBJ2-7; D is possibly TRBD2 (5 bases). The CDR3 extends over 13 amino acids. CDR1 is MNHEY, CDR2 SMNVEV, per germline (reference sequence). V gave up 6 bases and J gave up 3 bases, with 12 bases separating them. CDR3 bases: TGTGCCAGCAGCTATGCCGGGGACTACGAGCAGTACTTC. This codes for CASSYAGDYEQYF.

The chain couples TRBV30 to TRBJ1-1; no definite D call. With 3 bases removed from V and 11 bases from J, the gap between germline ends came to 10 bases. The CDR3 loop spans 10 amino acids. Germline V gene lookup returns CDR1 GTSNPN and CDR2 SVGIG (reference sequence). The CDR3, as DNA: TGTGCCTGGAGCTCCGGGAGGGCTTTCTTT. Translated: CAWSSGRAFF.

The chain recombines TRBV19 with TRBJ1-1; 8 nucleotides line up with TRBD1. Germline trimming cut 2 bases from V and 1 base from J; bases unmatched to any gene: 3. CDR3 length: 15 residues. CDR1 and CDR2 from the germline V gene are LNHDA and SQIVND (reference sequence). CDR3 protein: CASSITDRENTEAFF. The CDR3 bases are TGTGCCAGTAGTATAACGGACAGGGAGAACACTGAAGCTTTCTTT.